The sequence of this T cell receptor (beta chain) was determined in a study of CD8 T cells in Susac syndrome. Random-hexamer reverse transcription was applied to roughly 0.5 to 1 ug RNA. Coverage of TCR beta CDR3 amplification by immunoSEQ multiplex PCR extended to 54 Vbeta and 13 Jbeta. TCRdb called the immunoSEQ multiplex PCR reads again in MiXCR, with one record for every CDR3 protein. The sample has 130,000 or so distinct CDR3 sequences, around 95% seen once; the top ten hold 0.095% to 0.1%. Looked up from germline, CDR1 is SGHNT and CDR2 is YENEEA. The CDR3 runs 15 residues. Trimming cost V 1 base and J 2 bases, with 11 bases left between them.

This TCR came from a human donor in good health. The J gene is TRBJ2-5, the V gene TRBV11-3; D may be TRBD2 (5 bases). Sequencing was performed on CD4+ T cells from PBMCs. In DNA, the CDR3 is TGTGCCAGCAGCTTAGGTGCGGGTTTACAAGAGACCCAGTACTTC. Translation gives CASSLGAGLQETQYF.